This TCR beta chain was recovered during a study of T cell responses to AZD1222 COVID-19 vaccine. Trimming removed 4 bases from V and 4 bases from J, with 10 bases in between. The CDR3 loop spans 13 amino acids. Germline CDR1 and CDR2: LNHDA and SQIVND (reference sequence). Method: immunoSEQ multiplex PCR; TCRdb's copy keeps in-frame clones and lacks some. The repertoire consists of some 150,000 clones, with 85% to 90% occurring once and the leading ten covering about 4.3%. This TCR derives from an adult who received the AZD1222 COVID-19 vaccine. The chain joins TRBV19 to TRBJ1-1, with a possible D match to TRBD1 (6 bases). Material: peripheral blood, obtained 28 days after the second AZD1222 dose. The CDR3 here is CASSRGRGTEAFF. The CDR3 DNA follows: TGTGCCAGTAGTAGGGGGCGAGGCACTGAAGCTTTCTTT. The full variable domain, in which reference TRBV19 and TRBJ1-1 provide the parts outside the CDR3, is DGGITQSPKYLFRKEGQNVTLSCEQNLNHDAMYWYRQDPGQGLRLIYYSQIVNDFQKGDIAEGYSVSREKKESFPLTVTSAQKNPTAFYLCASSRGRGTEAFFGQGTRLTVV.